This T cell receptor beta chain was profiled in a study of blood T cell repertoires in COVID-19. Libraries were prepared by immunoSEQ multiplex PCR; TCRdb keeps only in-frame clonotypes and omits some of them. Here the sample spans 120,000 to 150,000 clones, around 83% being singletons. This CDR3 has 13 amino acids. Germline assignment: CDR1 LGHDT and CDR2 YNNKEL (reference sequence). V dropped 4 bases and J dropped 8 bases, with 14 bases sitting between them. The sample consisted of peripheral blood. This sequence joins TRBV3-1 (or the pseudogene TRBV3-2) and TRBJ1-2; unclear D gene. The sequence derives from a human donor in a cohort sampled during active COVID-19. CDR3 nucleotide sequence: TGTGCCAGCAGCCTCCGGAGTCTAGAAGGCTACACCTTC. Translating it yields CASSLRSLEGYTF.